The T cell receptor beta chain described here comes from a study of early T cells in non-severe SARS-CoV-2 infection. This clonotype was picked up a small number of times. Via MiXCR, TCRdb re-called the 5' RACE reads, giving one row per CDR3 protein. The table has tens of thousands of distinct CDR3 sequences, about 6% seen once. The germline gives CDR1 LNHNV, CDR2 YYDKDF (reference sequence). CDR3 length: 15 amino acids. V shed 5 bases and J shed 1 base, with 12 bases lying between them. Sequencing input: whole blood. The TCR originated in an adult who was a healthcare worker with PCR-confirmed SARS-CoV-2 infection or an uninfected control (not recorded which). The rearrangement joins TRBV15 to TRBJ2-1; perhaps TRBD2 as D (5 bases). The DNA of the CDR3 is TGTGCCACCAGCCGCAGCGGCGCTTCCTACAATGAGCAGTTCTTC. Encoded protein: CATSRSGASYNEQFF.